The clone carrying this T cell receptor beta chain has ten or more counts. Antigen unknown. The study enrolled patients aged 18 to 65 with newly diagnosed hyperthyroidism of under 2 months' duration. Clinical symptoms, serum thyroxine, TRAb, thyroid ultrasound and orbital computed tomography established diagnosis. This CDR3 spans 16 amino acids. Germline V gene data show CDR1 as MNHEY and CDR2 as SVGAGI. The V and J ends lost 2 bases and 6 bases, in that order; junction bases with no gene match: 8. This record belongs to a study of T cells in Graves' hyperthyroidism and ophthalmopathy. Whole-study findings and limits: Ophthalmopathy was distinguished from stable hyperthyroidism by 13 V-J signatures.

The investigators amplified TCR beta CDR3 regions from RNA transcripts. With the HTBI primer set, the TCR CDR3 went through a first round of RT-PCR. Using its own MiXCR run on the multiplex PCR reads, TCRdb lists one record per CDR3 protein. The sample has around 300,000 distinct CDR3 sequences; around 14% are singletons. Specimen: blood. The clonotype was recovered from a woman in her twenties or thirties with Graves' hyperthyroidism. This rearrangement joins TRBV6-5 to TRBJ2-1; TRBD2 matches 9 bases. For the CDR3, the DNA is TGTGCCAGCAGTTACGAGGGCGGGAGGGCCCTCAATGAGCAGTTCTTC. It yields the protein CASSYEGGRALNEQFF.